This TCR beta chain emerged from a study of blood T cells in healthy people across ages. A second PCR of about 7 to 12 cycles used a sample-barcoded 5' primer and a J-beta primer mix. Tags on each cDNA molecule came from a template-switch adaptor with 12 random nucleotides. TCRdb called the 5' RACE reads again in MiXCR, with one record for every CDR3 protein. The sample shows over a million distinct CDR3 sequences, roughly 43% of them seen only once. With each sample, at least 5 micrograms of total RNA were extracted. V was clipped by 6 bases and J by 0 bases, with 16 bases between them. CDR1 SEHNR and CDR2 FQNEAQ come from the germline V gene (reference sequence). The CDR3 consists of 16 residues.

The sequence was obtained from a woman aged 18-35 years in good health. V usage is TRBV7-9 and J usage is TRBJ2-3; a possible D gene is TRBD2 (5 bases). The material sequenced was blood. CDR3 bases: TGTGCCAGCAGATACCTACGGACTGACAGCACAGATACGCAGTATTTT. This gives the protein CASRYLRTDSTDTQYF.